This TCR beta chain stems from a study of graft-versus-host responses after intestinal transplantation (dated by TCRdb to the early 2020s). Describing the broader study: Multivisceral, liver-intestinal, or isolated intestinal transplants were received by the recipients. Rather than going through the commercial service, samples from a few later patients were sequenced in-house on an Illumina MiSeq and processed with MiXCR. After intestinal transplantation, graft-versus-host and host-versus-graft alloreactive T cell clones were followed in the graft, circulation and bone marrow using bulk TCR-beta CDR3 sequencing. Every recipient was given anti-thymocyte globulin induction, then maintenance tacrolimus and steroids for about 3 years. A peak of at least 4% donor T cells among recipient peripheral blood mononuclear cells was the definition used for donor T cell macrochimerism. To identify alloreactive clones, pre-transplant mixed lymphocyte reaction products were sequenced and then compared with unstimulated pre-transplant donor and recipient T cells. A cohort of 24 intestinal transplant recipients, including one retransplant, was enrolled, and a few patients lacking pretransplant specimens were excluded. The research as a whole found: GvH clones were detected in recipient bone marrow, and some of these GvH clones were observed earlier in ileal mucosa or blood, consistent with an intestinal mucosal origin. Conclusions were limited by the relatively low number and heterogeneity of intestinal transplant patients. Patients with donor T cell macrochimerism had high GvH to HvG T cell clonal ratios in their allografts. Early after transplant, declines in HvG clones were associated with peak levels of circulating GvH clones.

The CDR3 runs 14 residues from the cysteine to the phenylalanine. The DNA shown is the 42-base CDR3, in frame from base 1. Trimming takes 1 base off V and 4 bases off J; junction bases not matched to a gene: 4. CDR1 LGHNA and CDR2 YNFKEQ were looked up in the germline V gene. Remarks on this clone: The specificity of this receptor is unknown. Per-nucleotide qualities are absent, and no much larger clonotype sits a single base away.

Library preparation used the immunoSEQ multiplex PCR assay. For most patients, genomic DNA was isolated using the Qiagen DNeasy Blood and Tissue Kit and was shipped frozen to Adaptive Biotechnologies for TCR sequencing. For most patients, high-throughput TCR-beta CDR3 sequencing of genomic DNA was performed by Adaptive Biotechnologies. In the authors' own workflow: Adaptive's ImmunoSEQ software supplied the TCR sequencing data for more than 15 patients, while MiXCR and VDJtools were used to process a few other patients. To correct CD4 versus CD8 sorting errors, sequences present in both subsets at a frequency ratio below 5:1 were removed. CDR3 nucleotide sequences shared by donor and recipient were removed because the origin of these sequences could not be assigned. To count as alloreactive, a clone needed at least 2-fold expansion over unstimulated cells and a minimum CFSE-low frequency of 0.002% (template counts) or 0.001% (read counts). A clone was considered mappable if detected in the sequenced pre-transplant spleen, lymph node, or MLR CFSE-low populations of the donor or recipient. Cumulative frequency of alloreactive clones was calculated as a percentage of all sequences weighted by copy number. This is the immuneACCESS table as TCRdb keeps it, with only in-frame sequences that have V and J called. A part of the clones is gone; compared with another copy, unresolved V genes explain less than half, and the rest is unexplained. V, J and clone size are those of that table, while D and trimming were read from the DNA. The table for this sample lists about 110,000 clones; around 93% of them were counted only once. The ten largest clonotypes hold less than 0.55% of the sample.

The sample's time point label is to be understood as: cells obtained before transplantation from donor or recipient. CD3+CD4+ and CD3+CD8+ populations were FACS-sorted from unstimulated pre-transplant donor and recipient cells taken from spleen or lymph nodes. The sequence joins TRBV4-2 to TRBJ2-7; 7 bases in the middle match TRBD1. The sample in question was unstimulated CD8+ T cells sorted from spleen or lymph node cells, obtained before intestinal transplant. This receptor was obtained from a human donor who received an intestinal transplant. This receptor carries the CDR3 CASSQGTGEYEQYF. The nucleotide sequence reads TGTGCCAGCAGCCAAGGAACAGGGGAATACGAGCAGTACTTC.